This entry features one T cell receptor (beta chain) sequence. The antigen remains undetermined. The sample is drawn from a study of OX40 agonist ivuxolimab in advanced cancers. Study-wide background: Ivuxolimab was administered intravenously to patients at 0.01 to 10 mg/kg every 2 weeks.

TCRdb's table, derived via immunoSEQ multiplex PCR, lists solely in-frame clones and lacks some. Of some 40,000 clones listed, 65% to 80% are singletons. Overall study results and limits: Clonal expansion in partial responders at 0.1-3.0 mg/kg ranked among the lowest.

Here the sequenced sample was CD4+ or CD8+ T cells sorted from blood, taken in a trial of the OX40 agonist ivuxolimab. This sequence was found in an adult with an advanced solid tumor such as melanoma, head and neck, liver or kidney cancer.

CDR3 sequence: CASTGTATSTDTQYF. The CDR3 DNA reads as TGTGCCAGCACTGGGACAGCCACTAGCACAGATACGCAGTATTTT. V is TRBV28 and J is TRBJ2-3, with 7 nucleotides matching TRBD1. The CDR3 contains 15 residues. With V trimmed by 7 bases and J by 0 bases, 7 bases remained unmatched. Germline V gives CDR1 MDHEN, CDR2 SYDVKM.